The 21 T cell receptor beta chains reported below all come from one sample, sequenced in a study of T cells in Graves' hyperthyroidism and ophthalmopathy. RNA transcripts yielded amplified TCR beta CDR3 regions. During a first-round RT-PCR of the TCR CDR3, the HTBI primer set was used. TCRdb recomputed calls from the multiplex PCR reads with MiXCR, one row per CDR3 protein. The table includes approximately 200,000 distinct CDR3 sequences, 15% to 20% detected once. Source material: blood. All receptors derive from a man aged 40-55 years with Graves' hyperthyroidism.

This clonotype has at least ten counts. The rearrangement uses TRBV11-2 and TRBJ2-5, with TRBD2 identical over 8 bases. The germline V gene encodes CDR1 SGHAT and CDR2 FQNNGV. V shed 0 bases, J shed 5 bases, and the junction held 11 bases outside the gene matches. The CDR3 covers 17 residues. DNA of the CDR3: TGTGCCAGCAGCTTAGATAAGCGGGGGCACACCTCCGAGACCCAGTACTTC. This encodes CASSLDKRGHTSETQYF.

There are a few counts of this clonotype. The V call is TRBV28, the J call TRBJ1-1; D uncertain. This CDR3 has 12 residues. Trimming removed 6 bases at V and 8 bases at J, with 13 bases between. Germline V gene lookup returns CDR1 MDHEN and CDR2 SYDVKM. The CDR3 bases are TGTGCCAGCAGCTCCGGACTCGAAGAAGCTTTCTTT. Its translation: CASSSGLEEAFF.

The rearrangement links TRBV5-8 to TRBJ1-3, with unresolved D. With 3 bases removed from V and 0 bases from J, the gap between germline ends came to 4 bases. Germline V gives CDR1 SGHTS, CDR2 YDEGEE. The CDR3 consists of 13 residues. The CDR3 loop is CASSYFSGNTIYF. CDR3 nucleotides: TGTGCCAGCAGCTACTTCTCTGGAAACACCATATATTTT.

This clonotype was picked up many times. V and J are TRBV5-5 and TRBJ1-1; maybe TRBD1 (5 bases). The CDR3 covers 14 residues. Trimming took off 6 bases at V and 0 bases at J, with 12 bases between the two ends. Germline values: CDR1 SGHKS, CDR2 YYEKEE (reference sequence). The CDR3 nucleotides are TGTGCCAGCACCAGGGCCCCTATGAACACTGAAGCTTTCTTT. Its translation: CASTRAPMNTEAFF.

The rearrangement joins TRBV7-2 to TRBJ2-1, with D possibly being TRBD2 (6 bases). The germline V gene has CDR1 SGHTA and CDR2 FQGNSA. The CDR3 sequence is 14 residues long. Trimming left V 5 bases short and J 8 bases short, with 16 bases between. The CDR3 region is CASSIFAGTDEQFF. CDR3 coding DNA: TGTGCCAGCAGCATCTTTGCGGGGACGGATGAGCAGTTCTTC. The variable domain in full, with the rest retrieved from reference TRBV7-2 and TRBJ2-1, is GAGVSQSPSNKVTEKGKDVELRCDPISGHTALYWYRQSLGQGLEFLIYFQGNSAPDKSGLPSDRFSAERTGGSVSTLTIQRTQQEDSAVYLCASSIFAGTDEQFFGPGTRLTVL.

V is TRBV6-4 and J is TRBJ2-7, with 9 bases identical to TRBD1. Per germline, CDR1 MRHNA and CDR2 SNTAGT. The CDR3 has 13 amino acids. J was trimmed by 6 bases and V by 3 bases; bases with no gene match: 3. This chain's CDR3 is CASSEPDRGEQYF. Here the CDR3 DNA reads TGTGCCAGCAGTGAGCCGGACAGGGGCGAGCAGTACTTC.

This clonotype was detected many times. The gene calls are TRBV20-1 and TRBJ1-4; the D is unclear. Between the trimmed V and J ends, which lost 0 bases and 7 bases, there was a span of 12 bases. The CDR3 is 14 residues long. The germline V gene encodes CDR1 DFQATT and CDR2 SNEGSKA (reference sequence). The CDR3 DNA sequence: TGCAGTGCTAGAGAAGGGCACCGGGGTGAAAAACTGTTTTTT. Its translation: CSAREGHRGEKLFF.

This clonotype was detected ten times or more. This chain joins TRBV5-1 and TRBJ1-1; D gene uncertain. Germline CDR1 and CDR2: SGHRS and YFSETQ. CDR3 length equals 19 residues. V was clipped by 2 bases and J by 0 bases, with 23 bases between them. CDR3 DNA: TGCGCCAGCAGCTTAACCGTATTACGAGCAAGGGAGTTGAACACTGAAGCTTTCTTT. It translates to CASSLTVLRARELNTEAFF.

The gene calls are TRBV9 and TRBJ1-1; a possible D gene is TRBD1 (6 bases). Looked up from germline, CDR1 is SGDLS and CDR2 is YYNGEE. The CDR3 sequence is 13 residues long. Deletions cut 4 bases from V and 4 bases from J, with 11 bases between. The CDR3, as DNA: TGTGCCAGCAGCATCATACAGGGCACTGAAGCTTTCTTT. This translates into CASSIIQGTEAFF.

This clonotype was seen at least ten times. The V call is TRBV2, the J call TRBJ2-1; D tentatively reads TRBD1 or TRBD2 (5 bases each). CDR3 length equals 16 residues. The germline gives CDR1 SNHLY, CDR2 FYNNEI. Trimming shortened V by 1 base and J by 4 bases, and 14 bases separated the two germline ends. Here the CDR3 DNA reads TGTGCCAGCAGTGAAGAGGTAGGGGAGTCATACAATGAGCAGTTCTTC. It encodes CASSEEVGESYNEQFF.

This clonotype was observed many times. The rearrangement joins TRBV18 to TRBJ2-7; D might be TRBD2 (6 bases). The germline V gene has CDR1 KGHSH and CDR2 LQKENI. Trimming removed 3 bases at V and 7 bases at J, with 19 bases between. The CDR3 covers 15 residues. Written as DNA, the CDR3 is TGTGCCAGCTCACCGGCGGGGTATCAATCGGGGGAGCAGTACTTC. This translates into CASSPAGYQSGEQYF.

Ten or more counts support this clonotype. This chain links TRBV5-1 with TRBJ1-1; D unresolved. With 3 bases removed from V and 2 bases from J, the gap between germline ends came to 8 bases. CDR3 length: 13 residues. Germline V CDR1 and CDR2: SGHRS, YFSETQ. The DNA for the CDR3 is TGCGCCAGCAGCTCCTCACCTAACACTGAAGCTTTCTTT. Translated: CASSSSPNTEAFF.

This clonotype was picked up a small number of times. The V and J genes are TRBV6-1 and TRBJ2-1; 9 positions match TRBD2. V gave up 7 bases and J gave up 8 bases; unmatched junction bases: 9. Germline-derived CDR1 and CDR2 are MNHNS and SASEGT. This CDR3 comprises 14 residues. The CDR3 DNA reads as TGTGCCAGCACGGCTAGCGGGGAATACGATGAGCAGTTCTTC. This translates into CASTASGEYDEQFF.

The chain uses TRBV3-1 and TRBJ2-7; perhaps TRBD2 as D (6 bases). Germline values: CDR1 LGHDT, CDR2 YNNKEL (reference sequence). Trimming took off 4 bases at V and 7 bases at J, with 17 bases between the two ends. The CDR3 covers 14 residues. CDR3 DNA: TGTGCCAGCAGCCGGAGTAGGGGCGGGATAGAGCAGTACTTC. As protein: CASSRSRGGIEQYF.

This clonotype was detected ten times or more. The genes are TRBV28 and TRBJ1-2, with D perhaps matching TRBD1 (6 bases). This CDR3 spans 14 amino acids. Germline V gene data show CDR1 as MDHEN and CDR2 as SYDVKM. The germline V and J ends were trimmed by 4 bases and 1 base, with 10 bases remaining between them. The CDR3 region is CASSSDRDNYGYTF. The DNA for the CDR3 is TGTGCCAGCAGTTCGGACAGAGATAACTATGGCTACACCTTC.

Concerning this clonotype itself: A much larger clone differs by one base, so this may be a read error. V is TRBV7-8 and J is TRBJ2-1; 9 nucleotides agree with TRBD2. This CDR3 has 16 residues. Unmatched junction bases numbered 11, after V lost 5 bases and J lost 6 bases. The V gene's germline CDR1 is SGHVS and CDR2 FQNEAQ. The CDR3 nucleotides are TGTGCCAGCAGCAGAGGGGGCGGGGGGGCGGGCAATGAGCAGTTCTTC. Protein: CASSRGGGGAGNEQFF.

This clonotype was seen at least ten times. The CDR3: CASSQGLQGDEQYF. The CDR3 DNA follows: TGCGCCAGCAGCCAAGGACTCCAAGGCGACGAGCAGTACTTC. This chain uses TRBV4-3 with TRBJ2-7, with unresolved D. The CDR3 runs 14 residues. The V end was cut by 1 base, the J end by 5 bases, with 12 bases between. CDR1 is LGHNA and CDR2 is YSLEER in the germline V gene.

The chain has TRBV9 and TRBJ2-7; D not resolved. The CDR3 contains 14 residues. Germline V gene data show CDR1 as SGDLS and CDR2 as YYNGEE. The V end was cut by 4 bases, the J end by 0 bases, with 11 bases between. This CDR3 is CASSPLRFSYEQYF. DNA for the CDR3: TGTGCCAGCAGCCCTCTAAGATTCTCCTACGAGCAGTACTTC.

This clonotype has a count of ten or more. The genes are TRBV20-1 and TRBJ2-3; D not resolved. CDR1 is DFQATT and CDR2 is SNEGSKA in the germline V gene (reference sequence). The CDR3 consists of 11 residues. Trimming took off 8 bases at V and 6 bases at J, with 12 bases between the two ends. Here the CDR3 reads CSKVLTDTQYF. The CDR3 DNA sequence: TGCAGTAAAGTGCTGACCGATACGCAGTATTTT.

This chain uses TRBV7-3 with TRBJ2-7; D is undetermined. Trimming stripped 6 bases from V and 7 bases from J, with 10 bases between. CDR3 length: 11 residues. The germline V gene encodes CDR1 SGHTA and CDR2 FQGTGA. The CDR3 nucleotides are TGTGCCAGCAGATCGAGTGGTGAGCAGTACTTC. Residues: CASRSSGEQYF.

The CDR3 DNA reads TGCAGTGCTAGAGCGGACACCTGGGACAGGACAAACATTCAGTACTTC. Translation: CSARADTWDRTNIQYF. J is TRBJ2-4 and V is TRBV20-1; 8 positions match TRBD1. The CDR3 length is 16 residues. Germline V gives CDR1 DFQATT, CDR2 SNEGSKA (reference sequence). V lost 1 base, J lost 6 bases, and 11 bases stayed unmatched.